The clone carrying this T cell receptor (beta chain) appeared a few times. Deletions cut 5 bases from V and 3 bases from J, with 20 bases between. The CDR3 is 17 residues long. Germline-derived CDR1 and CDR2 are SGHTA and FQGNSA. The entry originates in a study of T cells of healthy individuals. Each CDR3 protein is one row after TCRdb ran MiXCR on the 5' RACE reads. Here the sample spans tens of thousands of distinct CDR3 sequences, about a sixth being singletons. This TCR was sampled from a human donor in good health. The chain recombines TRBV7-2 with TRBJ2-1, with D possibly TRBD1 on 5 matching bases. CDR3 region: CASSIQSGRGVYNEQFF. The CDR3 DNA sequence: TGTGCCAGCAGCATACAGTCAGGGCGAGGAGTCTACAATGAGCAGTTCTTC.